Following are 12 T cell receptor beta chains from one sample sequenced in a study of T cell responses to AZD1222 COVID-19 vaccine. Here immunoSEQ multiplex PCR was the method, and the copy in TCRdb shows in-frame clones only, minus some. The sample carries about 140,000 clones, roughly 91% recorded once. This material consisted of peripheral blood, taken 28 days after the second AZD1222 dose. These receptors all come from an adult who received the AZD1222 COVID-19 vaccine.

This clone was observed at least ten times. The CDR3 loop is CASQVFFSGNTIYF. The CDR3 DNA reads TGTGCCAGTCAAGTCTTTTTCTCTGGAAACACCATATATTTT. The chain uses TRBV7-2 and TRBJ1-3; no clear D. With 9 bases removed from V and 0 bases from J, the gap between germline ends came to 12 bases. This CDR3 is built from 14 residues. Germline loops: CDR1 SGHTA, CDR2 FQGNSA.

The V gene is TRBV5-1, the J gene TRBJ2-2; possibly TRBD1 or TRBD2 for D (5 bases each). The germline V and J ends were trimmed by 3 bases and 4 bases, with 10 bases remaining between them. The germline V gene has CDR1 SGHRS and CDR2 YFSETQ. The CDR3 covers 14 residues. CDR3 bases: TGCGCCAGCAGCTCCGAGGGGCGCACCGGGGAGCTGTTTTTT. It is translated as CASSSEGRTGELFF.

The chain uses TRBV7-8 and TRBJ1-3; possibly TRBD1 for D (6 bases). CDR1 is SGHVS and CDR2 is FQNEAQ in the germline V gene. Trimming left V 5 bases short and J 4 bases short, with 21 bases between. The CDR3 runs to 17 residues. The CDR3 region is CASSPPGAVSLGNTIYF. The CDR3 DNA sequence: TGTGCCAGCAGCCCCCCAGGGGCCGTATCGTTAGGAAACACCATATATTTT.

This clone was picked up one time. The gene calls are TRBV3-1 (or the pseudogene TRBV3-2) and TRBJ1-2; D is ambiguous. Trimming took 1 base from V and 2 from J, leaving 5 bases between them. This CDR3 has 13 residues. Germline V gives CDR1 LGHDT, CDR2 YNNKEL (reference sequence). The CDR3 loop reads CASSQGVNYGYTF. For the CDR3, the DNA is TGTGCCAGCAGCCAAGGGGTGAACTATGGCTACACCTTC.

V usage is TRBV4-2 and J usage is TRBJ1-1, with 7 bases lining up with TRBD1. CDR1 is LGHNA and CDR2 is YNFKEQ in the germline V gene. This CDR3 has 15 amino acids. The V gene end was trimmed by 0 bases and the J gene end by 4 bases; junction bases not matched to a gene: 5. The CDR3 bases are TGTGCCAGCAGCCAAGATGACAGGGCCGTCACTGAAGCTTTCTTT. Protein sequence: CASSQDDRAVTEAFF.

This clone was counted only a few times. The rearrangement links TRBV28 to TRBJ1-1; maybe TRBD1 (5 bases). V lost 0 bases and J lost 1, with 9 bases in between. CDR1 and CDR2 (germline): MDHEN, SYDVKM. The CDR3 contains 15 residues. In DNA form, the CDR3 reads TGTGCCAGCAGTTTATGGGGGACGAAGAACACTGAAGCTTTCTTT. It translates to CASSLWGTKNTEAFF.

The sample holds one count of this clone. The chain employs TRBV29-1 and TRBJ2-7, with TRBD1 identical over 7 bases. Per germline, CDR1 SQVTM and CDR2 ANQGSEA. The V segment lost 4 bases and the J segment 3 bases; nucleotides outside the gene matches: 3. The CDR3 is 12 residues long. CDR3 loop: CSVVRDSYEQYF. DNA for the CDR3: TGCAGCGTTGTAAGGGACAGCTACGAGCAGTACTTC.

The V and J genes are TRBV28 and TRBJ2-7, with 8 bases fitting TRBD2. The J segment lost 5 bases and the V segment lost 6 bases, leaving 6 bases of the junction unmatched. The V gene's germline CDR1 is MDHEN and CDR2 SYDVKM. CDR3 length equals 13 residues. The CDR3: CASRRSGEDEQYF. The CDR3, as DNA: TGTGCCAGCAGACGTAGCGGGGAGGACGAGCAGTACTTC.

This sequence joins TRBV11-3 and TRBJ1-1; D is undetermined. Germline V gene sequence: CDR1 SGHNT, CDR2 YENEEA. Trimming took 3 bases from V and 5 from J, leaving 10 bases between them. The CDR3 runs 13 residues. This chain's CDR3 is CASSFAEDTEAFF. CDR3 DNA sequence: TGTGCCAGCAGCTTCGCAGAGGATACTGAAGCTTTCTTT.

The chain combines TRBV19 with TRBJ2-3; TRBD1 matches at 9 bases. CDR1 and CDR2 (germline): LNHDA, SQIVND (reference sequence). CDR3 length: 14 amino acids. Germline trimming cut 5 bases from V and 6 bases from J; bases unmatched to any gene: 6. The DNA of the CDR3 is TGTGCCAGTAGTTTGGGACAGGGAAGGGATACGCAGTATTTT. Its translation: CASSLGQGRDTQYF.

This clone has only one observation. The V gene is TRBV19, the J gene TRBJ2-2; D is unclear. Germline CDR1 reads LNHDA; CDR2 reads SQIVND (reference sequence). The CDR3 sequence is 10 residues long. V was pared by 6 bases and J by 6 bases, with 2 bases between. This chain's CDR3 is CASRAGELFF. The CDR3 nucleotides read TGTGCCAGTAGGGCCGGGGAGCTGTTTTTT.

The rearrangement links TRBV29-1 to TRBJ1-1, with a tentative D call TRBD1 (6 bases). This CDR3 spans 15 amino acids. The germline V gene encodes CDR1 SQVTM and CDR2 ANQGSEA. Trimming took 5 bases from V and 0 from J, leaving 16 bases between them. The CDR3 nucleotides are TGCAGCGTTAGGGGGGTACCGGAGATGAACACTGAAGCTTTCTTT. Translation: CSVRGVPEMNTEAFF.